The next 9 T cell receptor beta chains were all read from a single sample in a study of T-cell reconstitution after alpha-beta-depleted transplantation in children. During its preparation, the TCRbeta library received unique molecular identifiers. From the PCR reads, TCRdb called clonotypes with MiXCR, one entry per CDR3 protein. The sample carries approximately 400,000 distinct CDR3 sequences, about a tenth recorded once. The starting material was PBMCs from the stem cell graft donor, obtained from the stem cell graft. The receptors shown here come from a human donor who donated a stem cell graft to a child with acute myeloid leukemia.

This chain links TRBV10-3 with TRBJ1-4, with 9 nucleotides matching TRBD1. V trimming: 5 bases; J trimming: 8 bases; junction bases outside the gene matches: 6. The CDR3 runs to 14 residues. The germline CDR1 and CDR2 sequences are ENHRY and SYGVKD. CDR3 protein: CAISPGQGDEKLFF. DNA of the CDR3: TGTGCCATCAGTCCGGGACAGGGTGACGAAAAACTGTTTTTT.

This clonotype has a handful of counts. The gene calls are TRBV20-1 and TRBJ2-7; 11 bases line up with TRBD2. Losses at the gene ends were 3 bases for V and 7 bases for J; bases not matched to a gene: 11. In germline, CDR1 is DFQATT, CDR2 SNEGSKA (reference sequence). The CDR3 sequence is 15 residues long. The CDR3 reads CSASLTSGGFGEQYF. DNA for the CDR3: TGCAGTGCTAGCCTTACTAGCGGGGGCTTTGGGGAGCAGTACTTC.

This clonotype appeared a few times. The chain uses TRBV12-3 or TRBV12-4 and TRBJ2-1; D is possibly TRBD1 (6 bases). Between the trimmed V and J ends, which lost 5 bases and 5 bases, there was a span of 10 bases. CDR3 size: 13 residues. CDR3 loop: CASSVGTNNEQFF. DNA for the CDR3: TGTGCCAGCAGTGTTGGGACAAACAATGAGCAGTTCTTC.

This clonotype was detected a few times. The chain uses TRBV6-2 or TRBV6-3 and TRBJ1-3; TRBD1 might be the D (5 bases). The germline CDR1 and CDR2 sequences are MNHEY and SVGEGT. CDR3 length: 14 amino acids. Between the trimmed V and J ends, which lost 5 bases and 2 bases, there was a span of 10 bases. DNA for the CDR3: TGTGCCAGCAGTATGGACACGACTGGAAACACCATATATTTT. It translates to CASSMDTTGNTIYF.

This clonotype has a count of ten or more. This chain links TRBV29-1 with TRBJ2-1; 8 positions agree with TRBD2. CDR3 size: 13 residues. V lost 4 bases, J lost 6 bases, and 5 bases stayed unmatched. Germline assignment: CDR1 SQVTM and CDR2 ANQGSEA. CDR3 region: CSVVSLAGNEQFF. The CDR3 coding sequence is TGCAGCGTTGTAAGCCTAGCGGGCAATGAGCAGTTCTTC.

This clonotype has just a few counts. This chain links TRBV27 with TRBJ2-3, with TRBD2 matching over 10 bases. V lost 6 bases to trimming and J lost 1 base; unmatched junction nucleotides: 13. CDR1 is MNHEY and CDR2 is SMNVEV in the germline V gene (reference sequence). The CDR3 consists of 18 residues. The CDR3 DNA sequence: TGTGCCAGCAGAGAAGCGGGAGGGTCCTCAACGGGCACAGATACGCAGTATTTT. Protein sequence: CASREAGGSSTGTDTQYF.

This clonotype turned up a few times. This CDR3 reads CASSDRTANLNSPLHF. The DNA of the CDR3 is TGTGCCAGCAGCGATAGGACAGCTAACCTCAATTCACCCCTCCACTTT. The chain is built from TRBV7-2 and TRBJ1-6, with a possible D match to TRBD1 (6 bases). Trimming took off 5 bases at V and 7 bases at J, with 18 bases between the two ends. The CDR3 extends over 16 amino acids. Per the germline V gene, CDR1 is SGHTA and CDR2 is FQGNSA.

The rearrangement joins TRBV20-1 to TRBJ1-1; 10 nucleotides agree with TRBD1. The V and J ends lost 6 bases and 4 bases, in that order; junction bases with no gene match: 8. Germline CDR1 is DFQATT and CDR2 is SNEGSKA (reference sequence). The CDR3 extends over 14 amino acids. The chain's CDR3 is CSAPGQGGTTEAFF. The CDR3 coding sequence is TGCAGTGCGCCCGGACAGGGGGGGACCACTGAAGCTTTCTTT.

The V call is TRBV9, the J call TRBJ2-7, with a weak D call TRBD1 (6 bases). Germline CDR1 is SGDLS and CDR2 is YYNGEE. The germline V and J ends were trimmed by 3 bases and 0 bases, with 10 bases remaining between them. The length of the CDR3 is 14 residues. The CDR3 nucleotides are TGTGCCAGCAGCGCTGGGGGCGTCTCCTACGAGCAGTACTTC. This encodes CASSAGGVSYEQYF.